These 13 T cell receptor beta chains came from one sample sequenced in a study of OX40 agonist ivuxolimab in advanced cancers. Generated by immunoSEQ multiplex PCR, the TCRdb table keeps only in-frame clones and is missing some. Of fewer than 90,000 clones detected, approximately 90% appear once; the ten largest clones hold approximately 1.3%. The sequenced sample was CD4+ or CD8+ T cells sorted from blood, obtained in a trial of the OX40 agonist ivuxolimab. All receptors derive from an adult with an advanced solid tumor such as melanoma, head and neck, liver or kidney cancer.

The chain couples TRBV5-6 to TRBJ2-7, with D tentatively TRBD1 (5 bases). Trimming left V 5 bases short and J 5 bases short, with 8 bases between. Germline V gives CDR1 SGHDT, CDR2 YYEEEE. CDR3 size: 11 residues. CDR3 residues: CASSRQHEQYF. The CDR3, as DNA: TGTGCCAGCAGTCGACAGCACGAGCAGTACTTC.

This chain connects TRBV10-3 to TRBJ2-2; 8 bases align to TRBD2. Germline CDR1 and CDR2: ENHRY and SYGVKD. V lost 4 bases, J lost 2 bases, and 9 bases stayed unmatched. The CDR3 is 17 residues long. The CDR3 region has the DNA TGTGCCATCAGTGGCTCGGGACTAGGACACAACACCGGGGAGCTGTTTTTT. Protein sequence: CAISGSGLGHNTGELFF.

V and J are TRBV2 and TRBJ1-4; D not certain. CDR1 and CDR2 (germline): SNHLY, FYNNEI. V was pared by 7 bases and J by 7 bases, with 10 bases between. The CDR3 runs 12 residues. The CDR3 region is CASTGVGEKLFF. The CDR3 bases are TGTGCCAGCACCGGGGTGGGTGAAAAACTGTTTTTT.

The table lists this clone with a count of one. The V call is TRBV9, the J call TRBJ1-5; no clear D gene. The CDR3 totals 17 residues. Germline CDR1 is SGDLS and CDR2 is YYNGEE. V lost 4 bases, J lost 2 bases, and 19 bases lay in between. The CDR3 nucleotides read TGTGCCAGCAGCCCACTCCGGGGTAGGAGGGGCAATCAGCCCCAGCATTTT. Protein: CASSPLRGRRGNQPQHF.

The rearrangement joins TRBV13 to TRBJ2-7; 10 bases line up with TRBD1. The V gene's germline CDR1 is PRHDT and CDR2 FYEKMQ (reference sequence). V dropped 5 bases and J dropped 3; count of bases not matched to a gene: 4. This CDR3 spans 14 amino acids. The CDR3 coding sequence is TGTGCCAGCAGCCCCGGGACAGGGGTCTACGAGCAGTACTTC. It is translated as CASSPGTGVYEQYF.

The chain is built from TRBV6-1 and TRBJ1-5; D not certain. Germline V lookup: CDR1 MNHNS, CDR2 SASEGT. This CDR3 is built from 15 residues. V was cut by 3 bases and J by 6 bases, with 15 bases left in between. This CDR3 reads CASSDMAGIGQPQHF. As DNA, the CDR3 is TGTGCCAGCAGTGATATGGCGGGGATCGGTCAGCCCCAGCATTTT.

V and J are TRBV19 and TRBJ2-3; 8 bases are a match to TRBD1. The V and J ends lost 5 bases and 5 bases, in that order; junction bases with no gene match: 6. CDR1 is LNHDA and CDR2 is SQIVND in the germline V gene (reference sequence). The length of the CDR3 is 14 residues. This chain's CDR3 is CASSPRTGRDTQYF. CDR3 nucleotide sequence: TGTGCCAGTAGTCCTCGGACAGGGAGAGATACGCAGTATTTT.

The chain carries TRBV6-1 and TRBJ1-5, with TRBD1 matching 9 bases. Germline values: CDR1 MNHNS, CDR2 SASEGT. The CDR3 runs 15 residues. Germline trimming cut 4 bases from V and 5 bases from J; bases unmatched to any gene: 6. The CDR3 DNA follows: TGTGCCAGCAGTGGCGGGACAGGGACGCATCAGCCCCAGCATTTT. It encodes CASSGGTGTHQPQHF.

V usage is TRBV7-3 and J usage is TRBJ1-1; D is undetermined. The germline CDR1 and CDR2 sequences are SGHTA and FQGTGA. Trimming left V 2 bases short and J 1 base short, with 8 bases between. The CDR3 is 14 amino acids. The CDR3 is CASSLYAGNTEAFF. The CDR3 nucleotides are TGTGCCAGCAGCTTATATGCAGGGAACACTGAAGCTTTCTTT.

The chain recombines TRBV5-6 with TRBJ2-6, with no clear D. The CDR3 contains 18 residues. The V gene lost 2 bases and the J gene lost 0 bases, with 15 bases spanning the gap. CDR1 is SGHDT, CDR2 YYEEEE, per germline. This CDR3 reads CASSLFLMRFSGANVLTF. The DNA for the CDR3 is TGTGCCAGCAGCTTATTTCTAATGCGGTTCTCTGGGGCCAACGTCCTGACTTTC. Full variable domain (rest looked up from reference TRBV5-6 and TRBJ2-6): DAGVTQSPTHLIKTRGQQVTLRCSPKSGHDTVSWYQQALGQGPQFIFQYYEEEERQRGNFPDRFSGHQFPNYSSELNVNALLLGDSALYLCASSLFLMRFSGANVLTFGAGSRLTVL.

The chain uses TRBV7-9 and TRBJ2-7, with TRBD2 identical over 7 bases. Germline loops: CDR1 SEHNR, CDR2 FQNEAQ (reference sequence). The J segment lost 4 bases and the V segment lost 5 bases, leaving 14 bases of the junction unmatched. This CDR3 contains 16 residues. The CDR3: CASSGGTTNTQYEQYF. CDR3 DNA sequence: TGTGCCAGCAGCGGAGGGACTACCAATACCCAATACGAGCAGTACTTC.

The CDR3 nucleotides read TGTGCCAGCAGCCAACTAGCGGGGGGAGAAGAGACCCAGTACTTC. Encoded protein: CASSQLAGGEETQYF. V is TRBV4-2 and J is TRBJ2-5; TRBD2 aligns across 11 bases. In germline, CDR1 is LGHNA, CDR2 YNFKEQ. The CDR3 spans 15 residues. Trimming removed 2 bases from V and 3 bases from J; junction bases left unmatched: 2.

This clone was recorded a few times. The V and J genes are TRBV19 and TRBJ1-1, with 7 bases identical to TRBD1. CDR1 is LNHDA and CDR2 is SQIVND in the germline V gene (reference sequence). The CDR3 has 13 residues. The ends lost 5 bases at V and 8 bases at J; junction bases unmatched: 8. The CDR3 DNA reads TGTGCCAGTAGTCCAATGCGACAGGGCGAAGCTTTCTTT. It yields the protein CASSPMRQGEAFF.